This T cell receptor beta chain was captured by sequencing in a study of PD-1 blockade in classical Hodgkin lymphoma. Overall study findings and caveats: In CD4+ cells, TCR diversity went up significantly by C4D1, but in CD8+ cells it did not. Nivolumab starters within 1 year of ASCT were excluded. Healthy donors were reported to have higher baseline TCR diversity than newly diagnosed patients. It was among complete responders that baseline diversity resembled that of newly diagnosed patients.

A remark on this clone: Its antigen is unidentified.

V lost 5 bases, J lost 4 bases, and 12 bases lay in between. The CDR3 has 14 residues. Germline lookup yields CDR1 MNHEY and CDR2 SMNVEV (reference sequence). Here immunoSEQ multiplex PCR was the method, and the copy in TCRdb shows in-frame clones only, minus some. The table shows more than 25,000 clones, with approximately 70% occurring only once. Each patient's relapse followed autologous stem cell transplantation, and brentuximab vedotin exposure varied. Sequences were derived from peripheral blood mononuclear cells (PBMCs), sampled before the second cycle of nivolumab. This chain uses TRBV27 with TRBJ2-1, with D perhaps TRBD2 (6 bases). The TCR originated in a human donor with classical Hodgkin lymphoma. CDR3 DNA sequence: TGTGCCAGCAGTCCCGGAGGGCATTACAATGAGCAGTTCTTC. Residues: CASSPGGHYNEQFF.